Listed here is a single T cell receptor beta chain. The Seattle patients, enrolled during active infection, were followed longitudinally. These data come from a study of blood T cell repertoires in COVID-19. Study-wide context: Researchers got acute and convalescent COVID-19 samples from the United States, Italy and Spain. T cells, B-cell-depleted T cells, or PBMCs provided the cDNA or gDNA that served as material.

Sequencing used immunoSEQ multiplex PCR; TCRdb keeps in-frame clones, though not all of them. Among 250,000 to 300,000 clones listed, 80% to 90% were seen once. V was trimmed by 1 base and J by 4 bases, leaving 23 bases between them. CDR1 and CDR2 from the germline V gene are LNHDA and SQIVND (reference sequence). This CDR3 region has 20 residues. The clonotype comes from a woman aged 70-85 years with COVID-19, enrolled during active disease. V is TRBV19 and J is TRBJ2-6, with D tentatively TRBD2 (6 bases). Sequencing input: peripheral blood. CDR3 in DNA: TGTGCCAGTAGTATAGTACTTAGAGCGGGCGGGTCGTCCGGGGCCAACGTCCTGACTTTC. Residues: CASSIVLRAGGSSGANVLTF.